This T cell receptor (beta chain) was captured by sequencing in a study of Graves' ophthalmopathy and Graves' hyperthyroidism (dated by TCRdb to 2016 to 2019). Notes on the research overall: Peripheral blood samples were taken at the time of initial diagnosis, before any treatment was given. TCR beta repertoire signatures were used to distinguish Graves' ophthalmopathy from Graves' hyperthyroidism and to predict progression to ophthalmopathy. In total, 135 blood samples were TCR-sequenced: around 42 ophthalmopathy, roughly 77 hyperthyroidism and about 17 hyperthyroidism-to-ophthalmopathy patients. To explore V-J signatures that distinguish ophthalmopathy from hyperthyroidism, a discovery set of more than 90 patients was enrolled, made up of 40 to 45 with ophthalmopathy and fewer than 60 with stable hyperthyroidism. The independent validation cohort included around 19 hyperthyroidism patients plus 17 patients who later progressed from hyperthyroidism to ophthalmopathy. In roughly 6 hyperthyroidism patients, the T-cell repertoire of thyroid tissue was compared with the T-cell repertoire of blood. Following sampling, methimazole starting at 30 mg daily was administered to hyperthyroidism patients, and high-dose intravenous methylprednisolone was administered to ophthalmopathy patients. The roughly 100 discovery patients were randomly divided into training and test sets at a 7:3 ratio.

From its cysteine to its phenylalanine, the CDR3 spans 16 amino acids. Only the CDR3 portion is preserved as DNA: 48 bases, with reading frame beginning at the first base. CDR1 and CDR2 are read off the germline V gene (reference sequence) as LNHDA and SQIVND. V and J lose 4 bases and 5 bases, and a span of 18 bases separates them. This clonotype was found many times. The antigen this receptor binds is unknown. Base qualities are missing; no much larger clone stands one base away. The ophthalmopathy patients had moderately to severely active disease, with a Clinical Activity Score of 3 or higher, a NOSPECS grade of 4 or higher, and a disease duration of less than 3 months. Patients were excluded if they had other autoimmune diseases, uncontrolled infections, pregnancy or lactation. Clinical symptoms, serum thyroxine, TRAb, thyroid ultrasound and orbital computed tomography formed the basis of the diagnosis. Ficoll-Paque density gradient centrifugation was used to isolate PBMCs from about 10 ml of fresh peripheral blood. Total RNA was extracted using Trizol reagent, and RNA quality was checked on an Agilent 2100 Bioanalyzer.

For repertoire sequencing, the TCR beta CDR3 regions were amplified from RNA transcripts. The first round of RT-PCR was done with HTBI primers and the Qiagen OneStep RT-PCR kit, and was followed by a second round of multiplex PCR, then size selection and purification. Libraries were sequenced paired-end with 100 bp reads on an Illumina HiSeq2000. The source study handled its data this way. Reads were processed with SOAPnuke, discarding reads with adapters, uncalled bases, mean Phred below 15, or no exact constant-primer or identifier match. High-quality paired reads were merged with COPE v1.2.5. Each unique nucleotide sequence was defined as a clonotype, and clonotypes were aligned to IMGT TRB V, D and J references with MiTCR v1.1. Only V-J combinations with frequency above 0.0001 were analysed, covering 99% to 99.2% of repertoires. For each V-J combination, a TCR clonal expansion and chaos score was defined as F50 clonal expansion divided by the chaos observed in the TCRdist matrix. Welch's t-statistics and random forest were used to narrow the features down to 10 to 15 V-J combinations, which were then fed into a naive Bayes classifier. The similarity between thyroid and blood repertoires was quantified using the Morisita-Horn index. The public reads were quality trimmed at Q25 with fastp and then assembled into clones with MiXCR by TCRdb, keeping productive beta chains. For every CDR3 protein sequence, its rows merge into one entry that carries the most common genes and DNA. The V and J calls were determined by TCRdb, not by the authors. The sample yields about half a million distinct CDR3 sequences; about an eighth were counted once. Roughly 9.8% of the sample comes from the top ten.

Broad study findings and their caveats: Sample size was not predetermined statistically, and investigators were not blinded to group allocation. The 13-signature model separated ophthalmopathy from stable hyperthyroidism with approximately 90% sensitivity and 81.08% specificity in cross-validation, and 80%/75% in the test set. In validation, the model predicted ophthalmopathy progression with 70.59% sensitivity and less than 80% specificity; eleven to twelve predicted patients were CT-confirmed with GO in a median of about 6.2 months. Among expanded thyroid clonotypes with frequency above 0.001, most also showed up in blood, which suggests that blood repertoires may reflect the thyroid immune response.

The sample taken for sequencing was blood. Recombination connected TRBV19 to TRBJ1-5; no confident D gene assignment can be made. The TCR comes from a woman aged 30 to 39 with Graves' ophthalmopathy. Donor details come from another sample of the same person, matched by shared clones. The CDR3 reads CASSNRETLRDQPQHF. The DNA sequence is given as TGTGCCAGTAGTAACCGGGAGACCCTCCGAGATCAGCCCCAGCATTTT. This CDR3, with the reference TRBV19 and TRBJ1-5 proteins standing in past its ends, gives the full variable domain DGGITQSPKYLFRKEGQNVTLSCEQNLNHDAMYWYRQDPGQGLRLIYYSQIVNDFQKGDIAEGYSVSREKKESFPLTVTSAQKNPTAFYLCASSNRETLRDQPQHFGDGTRLSIL.